The 5 T cell receptor beta chains below were found in one sample sequenced in a study of blood T cell repertoires in COVID-19. Clones were sequenced by immunoSEQ multiplex PCR, and TCRdb holds only the in-frame ones, with some missing. The profile shows some 100,000 clones, almost 90% of them singletons. Sequenced material: peripheral blood. Source of these receptors: a woman aged 65 to 85 with acute or convalescent COVID-19.

The J gene is TRBJ2-5, the V gene TRBV11-3, with TRBD2 as a possible D gene (7 bases). From germline, CDR1 is SGHNT and CDR2 YENEEA. The CDR3 has 13 amino acids. V gave up 5 bases and J gave up 4 bases, with 11 bases separating them. The CDR3 loop reads CASSRGARETQYF. The CDR3 nucleotides read TGTGCCAGCAGCCGGGGGGCCCGAGAGACCCAGTACTTC.

The chain uses TRBV28 and TRBJ1-2; D is unclear. The CDR3 has 13 residues. The V and J ends lost 7 bases and 1 base respectively, with 10 bases between them. Germline loops: CDR1 MDHEN, CDR2 SYDVKM. The CDR3 DNA reads TGTGCCAGCATAGGAGGGAATAACTATGGCTACACCTTC. Its translation is CASIGGNNYGYTF.

The chain uses TRBV29-1 and TRBJ1-1; D gene uncertain. The germline gives CDR1 SQVTM, CDR2 ANQGSEA. The CDR3 is 12 residues long. V lost 2 bases to trimming and J lost 2 bases, with 6 bases between them. The CDR3 coding sequence is TGCAGCGTTGAACCCCCTAACACTGAAGCTTTCTTT. Translating gives CSVEPPNTEAFF.

J is TRBJ2-2 and V is TRBV7-6; 10 nucleotides align to TRBD2. The V gene end was trimmed by 2 bases and the J gene end by 3 bases; junction bases not matched to a gene: 9. This CDR3 is built from 18 residues. Germline CDR1 SGHVS, CDR2 FNYEAQ. The CDR3 is CASSLFLAGAGDTGELFF. For the CDR3, the DNA is TGTGCCAGCAGCTTATTCCTAGCGGGAGCAGGAGACACCGGGGAGCTGTTTTTT. Together with reference TRBV7-6 and TRBJ2-2, the CDR3 gives the full variable domain: GAGVSQSPRYKVTKRGQDVALRCDPISGHVSLYWYRQALGQGPEFLTYFNYEAQQDKSGLPNDRFSAERPEGSISTLTIQRTEQRDSAMYRCASSLFLAGAGDTGELFFGEGSRLTVL.

The CDR3 DNA is TGTGCCAGCAGTTGGGGGACAGGGACAACCTACGAGCAGTACTTC. This translates into CASSWGTGTTYEQYF. V and J are TRBV2 and TRBJ2-7; TRBD1 agrees at 9 bases. CDR1 is SNHLY, CDR2 FYNNEI, per germline. V dropped 5 bases and J dropped 2; count of bases not matched to a gene: 7. This CDR3 is built from 15 residues.